The source of this T cell receptor beta chain is a study of post-analysis software for immune sequencing data. The overall study: Some patients lacked subtype; others had relapsing-remitting, secondary progressive or progressive-relapsing disease.

Germline V gene sequence: CDR1 SGDLS, CDR2 YYNGEE. V trimming: 3 bases; J trimming: 3 bases; junction bases outside the gene matches: 15. There are 18 residues in the CDR3. Unique molecular identifiers were built into the TCR beta cDNA libraries. The yield from roughly 1 to 10 million T cells was roughly 500,000 cDNA molecules in total. From the PCR reads, TCRdb called clonotypes with MiXCR, one entry per CDR3 protein. The sample has roughly 870,000 distinct CDR3 sequences; 53% are singletons. Study observations and caveats: Higher frequency in patients than in controls was seen for five TRBV segments, with TRBV5-6, TRBV5-1 and TRBV20-1 among them. Strong same-batch co-clustering of samples appeared with F measure clustering.

This clonotype was picked up a small number of times. The antigen remains unidentified. The material sequenced was blood. The sequence was collected from a girl aged 5 to 17 with multiple sclerosis. The chain joins TRBV9 to TRBJ2-1, with 7 positions matching TRBD2. CDR3: CASSEPASGGALYNEQFF. The CDR3 DNA sequence: TGTGCCAGCAGCGAACCGGCGTCGGGGGGAGCGCTCTACAATGAGCAGTTCTTC.